These T cell receptor beta chains were read from a single sample in a study of T cell changes during pregnancy in multiple sclerosis. TCRdb keeps only in-frame clones here, not all; method: immunoSEQ multiplex PCR. This table holds approximately 31,000 clones, around 93% found once. The material sequenced was CD4+ T cells from peripheral blood mononuclear cells, taken in the second trimester of pregnancy. The receptor set was obtained from a female donor with multiple sclerosis, enrolled in a pregnancy study. Both conserved end residues are part of each CDR3. Each record gives: clone size, D gene, CDR3 length, J gene, V gene, CDR3 protein, CDR3 DNA. The D gene is left open where the match is weak. Clone size appears in some rows only: once, few, many, or a class for an expanded clone.

NA NA 19 TRBJ2-7 TRBV23-1 CASSRGFRRTHPKPYEQYF TGCGCCAGCAGCCGGGGTTTCAGAAGGACCCACCCTAAGCCCTACGAGCAGTACTTC
NA NA 13 TRBJ2-7 TRBV5-6 CASSFVQSYEQYF TGTGCCAGCAGCTTCGTACAGTCCTACGAGCAGTACTTC
NA NA 13 TRBJ1-2 TRBV25-1 CASSEPPFHGYTF TGTGCCAGCAGTGAACCCCCCTTTCATGGCTACACCTTC
NA TRBD1 17 TRBJ2-6 TRBV28 CASSRGTGGFGANVLTF TGTGCCAGCAGCAGAGGGACAGGGGGCTTTGGGGCCAACGTCCTGACTTTC
NA TRBD1 14 TRBJ1-1 TRBV29-1 CSGETTGIGTEAFF TGCAGCGGAGAAACGACAGGGATAGGCACTGAAGCTTTCTTT
few NA 14 TRBJ1-1 TRBV6-1 CASSEATGMRGAFF TGTGCCAGCAGTGAAGCCACAGGGATGCGAGGAGCTTTCTTT
NA NA 13 TRBJ1-1 TRBV2 CASRFGRNTEAFF TGTGCCAGCAGGTTCGGGAGGAACACTGAAGCTTTCTTT
NA NA 14 TRBJ1-5 TRBV27 CASRAQGSNQPQHF TGTGCCAGCAGGGCCCAGGGAAGCAATCAGCCCCAGCATTTT
NA NA 13 TRBJ1-2 TRBV19 CASQRQRNYGYTF TGTGCCAGCCAACGACAGAGAAACTATGGCTACACCTTC
NA TRBD1 16 TRBJ1-2 TRBV28 CASSPRARQGGYGYTF TGTGCCAGCAGTCCCAGGGCCCGACAGGGGGGCTATGGCTACACCTTC
NA TRBD2 16 TRBJ2-2 TRBV5-1 CASSFTSGSLSGELFF TGCGCCAGCAGCTTTACTAGCGGGAGTTTGTCCGGGGAGCTGTTTTTT
NA NA 15 TRBJ2-2 TRBV27 CASSLTSLHTGELFF TGTGCCAGCAGTTTAACTAGTCTACACACCGGGGAGCTGTTTTTT
NA TRBD2 14 TRBJ2-1 TRBV10-3 CAISESGGIDEQFF TGTGCCATCAGTGAGTCGGGAGGGATCGATGAGCAGTTCTTC
NA TRBD2 15 TRBJ2-7 TRBV6-5 CASSPTSWSGNEQYF TGTGCCAGCAGCCCTACTTCATGGAGCGGGAACGAGCAGTACTTC
NA NA 12 TRBJ2-3 TRBV27 CASRISTDTQYF TGTGCCAGCAGAATATCCACAGATACGCAGTATTTT
NA TRBD2 19 TRBJ2-2 TRBV9 CASSDHSTSGTSNTGELFF TGTGCCAGCAGCGATCACTCGACTAGCGGCACCTCGAACACCGGGGAGCTGTTTTTT
NA TRBD2 15 TRBJ2-7 TRBV7-2 CASSLGSGSRDEQYF TGTGCCAGCAGCTTAGGTAGCGGGAGTAGGGACGAGCAGTACTTC
NA NA 14 TRBJ1-5 TRBV27 CASSLLGLNQPQHF TGTGCCAGCAGTTTGCTGGGACTCAATCAGCCCCAGCATTTT
NA NA 15 TRBJ1-2 TRBV19 CASSILGDLHYGYTF TGTGCCAGTAGTATACTGGGAGACCTCCACTATGGCTACACCTTC
NA TRBD2 15 TRBJ2-3 TRBV5-1 CASSQTSGSENTQYF TGCGCCAGCAGCCAGACTAGCGGGAGCGAAAATACGCAGTATTTT
NA NA 14 TRBJ1-5 TRBV27 CASRGGSGWQPQHF TGTGCCAGCAGGGGGGGATCTGGGTGGCAGCCCCAGCATTTT
NA NA 15 TRBJ2-5 TRBV6-5 CASSKTRGRGETQYF TGTGCCAGCAGCAAAACTAGGGGGCGGGGTGAGACCCAGTACTTC
NA TRBD1 16 TRBJ1-5 TRBV19 CASSPGTGRSNQPQHF TGTGCCAGTAGTCCTGGGACAGGGAGAAGCAATCAGCCCCAGCATTTT
NA NA 11 TRBJ2-5 TRBV7-2 CASSSVETQYF TGTGCCAGCAGCTCAGTCGAGACCCAGTACTTC
NA NA 15 TRBJ2-6 TRBV28 CASSLTGAGANVLTF TGTGCCAGCAGTTTAACGGGTGCTGGGGCCAACGTCCTGACTTTC
NA NA 14 TRBJ1-1 TRBV5-1 CASRPVGVNTEAFF TGCGCCAGCAGACCGGTCGGGGTGAACACTGAAGCTTTCTTT
NA NA 15 TRBJ1-3 TRBV5-6 CASSLLAAGGNTIYF TGTGCCAGCAGCTTGCTTGCGGCGGGCGGAAACACCATATATTTT
NA NA 15 TRBJ2-1 TRBV28 CASSLGGKRYNEQFF TGTGCCAGCAGTTTAGGGGGGAAGCGCTACAATGAGCAGTTCTTC
NA NA 11 TRBJ1-2 TRBV9 CASSGPYGYTF TGTGCCAGCAGCGGGCCCTATGGCTACACCTTC
once TRBD1 13 TRBJ1-1 TRBV2 CASSKQGSTEAFF TGTGCCAGCAGTAAACAGGGGAGCACTGAAGCTTTCTTT
NA NA 14 TRBJ1-3 TRBV6-6 CASSRRGFGNTIYF TGTGCCAGCAGCCGAAGGGGGTTCGGAAACACCATATATTTT
NA TRBD1 16 TRBJ2-6 TRBV5-1 CASSGQVLSGANVLTF TGCGCCAGCTCGGGACAGGTACTCTCTGGGGCCAACGTCCTGACTTTC
NA NA 13 TRBJ2-7 TRBV7-2 CASSLDWGDEQYF TGTGCCAGCAGCTTAGATTGGGGGGACGAGCAGTACTTC
NA TRBD1 14 TRBJ1-5 TRBV6-1 CASRLTGVAQPQHF TGTGCCAGCAGATTAACAGGGGTAGCGCAGCCCCAGCATTTT
NA TRBD2 18 TRBJ2-2 TRBV19 CASSAGQLWEGNTGELFF TGTGCCAGTAGTGCCGGTCAATTGTGGGAGGGTAACACCGGGGAGCTGTTTTTT
NA TRBD1 16 TRBJ1-3 TRBV18 CASSPIGQGEGNTIYF TGTGCCAGCTCACCTATCGGACAGGGTGAAGGAAACACCATATATTTT
NA TRBD1 16 TRBJ2-7 TRBV19 CASSISSAGGTYEQYF TGTGCCAGTAGTATTTCCTCTGCAGGGGGAACCTACGAGCAGTACTTC
NA NA 15 TRBJ2-1 TRBV7-9 CASSLLSDLYNEQFF TGTGCCAGCAGCTTACTCAGCGACTTATACAATGAGCAGTTCTTC